A selection of T cell receptor beta chains follows, all from one sample in a study of cytotoxic CD8 clonotypes in ibrutinib-treated CLL. This table comes from immunoSEQ multiplex PCR, and its TCRdb copy is limited to in-frame clones, with some not included. The data show approximately 100,000 clones, more than 70% seen once. The sample consisted of PBMCs, taken after 24 months of ibrutinib treatment. All receptors come from a human donor with chronic lymphocytic leukemia. CDR3s include the opening cysteine and the closing phenylalanine or tryptophan. The D gene is left open where the match is weak. Clone size, where shown, is once, few, many, or a class for clones that have expanded.

.	.	TRBV5-4	TRBJ2-5	CASRRIGPQETQYF	TGTGCCAGCAGACGTATTGGGCCCCAAGAGACCCAGTACTTC
.	few	TRBV9	TRBJ2-3	CASSVRGDTQYF	TGTGCCAGCAGCGTAAGAGGGGATACGCAGTATTTT
TRBD1	.	TRBV5-6	TRBJ1-2	CASSLRGTGKHYGYTF	TGTGCCAGCAGCTTAAGAGGGACAGGGAAACACTATGGCTACACCTTC
.	.	TRBV4-2	TRBJ2-1	CASSPGTRQFF	TGTGCCAGCAGCCCCGGGACTCGACAGTTCTTC
TRBD1	.	TRBV5-1	TRBJ1-2	CASSFQGATDYGYTF	TGCGCCAGCAGCTTCCAGGGGGCGACCGACTATGGCTACACCTTC
.	.	TRBV7-6	TRBJ2-3	CASSPTRGDTDTQYF	TGTGCCAGCAGCCCAACCCGGGGTGATACAGATACGCAGTATTTT
TRBD2	.	TRBV18	TRBJ2-5	CASSPGLARQETQYF	TGTGCCAGCTCACCAGGACTAGCGAGACAAGAGACCCAGTACTTC
.	.	TRBV27	TRBJ1-4	CASSLSWGRATNEKLFF	TGTGCCAGCAGTTTATCCTGGGGGCGTGCAACTAATGAAAAACTGTTTTTT
.	.	TRBV6-5	TRBJ2-3	CASSEGLLRNTQYF	TGTGCCAGCAGTGAGGGACTGCTCCGTAATACGCAGTATTTT
.	.	TRBV11-2	TRBJ1-3	CASSFSGTSGNTIYF	TGTGCCAGCAGCTTTTCCGGGACATCTGGAAACACCATATATTTT
.	.	TRBV9	TRBJ1-4	CASSPQGRVRADEKLFF	TGTGCCAGCAGCCCTCAAGGCCGGGTCCGGGCTGACGAAAAACTGTTTTTT
.	.	TRBV5-4	TRBJ2-1	CASSLGQQAHNEQFF	TGTGCCAGCAGCTTGGGACAACAGGCTCACAATGAGCAGTTCTTC
TRBD1	.	TRBV28	TRBJ1-2	CASTSPPGQTHGYTF	TGTGCCAGCACCTCCCCCCCGGGACAGACACATGGCTACACCTTC
TRBD1	few	TRBV29-1	TRBJ1-4	CSVELQGGDEKLFF	TGCAGCGTTGAATTACAGGGGGGGGATGAAAAACTGTTTTTT
.	.	TRBV20-1	TRBJ2-5	CSPLGTETQYF	TGCAGTCCACTAGGGACAGAGACCCAGTACTTC
.	many	TRBV10-1	TRBJ2-7	CASSSGYEQYF	TGCGCCAGCAGTAGTGGATACGAGCAGTACTTC
.	.	TRBV27	TRBJ2-1	CASSWAGSSYNEQFF	TGTGCCAGCAGTTGGGCGGGGAGCTCCTACAATGAGCAGTTCTTC
.	.	TRBV29-1	TRBJ2-7	CSVEGSPSEQYF	TGCAGCGTTGAAGGTTCCCCCTCCGAGCAGTACTTC
.	.	TRBV5-6	TRBJ1-3	CASSFADARHGNTIYF	TGTGCCAGCAGCTTTGCCGACGCCCGACATGGAAACACCATATATTTT
.	.	TRBV19	TRBJ2-1	CASSIDRLRAFSYNEQFF	TGTGCCAGTAGTATAGACCGTCTCAGGGCCTTCTCCTACAATGAGCAGTTCTTC